A single sample is the source of the 16 T cell receptor beta chains below, sequenced in a study of beta chain features in type 1 diabetes. For these receptors, no antigen is known. Expressed TCRB transcripts were sequenced, since all the RNA that had been isolated was reverse transcribed. Data came from immunoSEQ multiplex PCR; TCRdb stores just in-frame clones and leaves some out. The sample has 95,000 to 150,000 clones, less than 20% seen once. Study-wide points: Patients with Type 1 diabetes showed moderately but significantly shorter TCRB CDR3s in all four CD4+ subsets.

The sequencing input was central memory CD4+ T cells from blood. These TCRs come from a man aged 25-40 years with type 1 diabetes.

Details on this clone: The DNA is omitted, as the CDR3 cannot be located on it reliably, and the CDR3 follows TCRdb's listing. The CDR3 here is CASSTSTGKLFF. The chain has TRBV6-5 and TRBJ1-4; TRBD1, the table's D call, was not compared with the DNA. The CDR3 is made up of 12 amino acids, end residues included. Germline assignment: CDR1 MNHEY and CDR2 SVGAGI.

The chain links TRBV12-5 to TRBJ1-3; D remains ambiguous. V lost 0 bases and J lost 0, with 9 bases in between. The CDR3 covers 16 residues. Germline CDR1 reads LGHNT; CDR2 reads FRNRAP. CDR3 in amino acids: CASGLVWALSGNTIYF. CDR3 sequence (DNA): TGTGCTAGTGGTTTGGTTTGGGCTCTCTCTGGAAACACCATATATTTT.

The table lists this clone with a few counts. The J gene is TRBJ2-2, the V gene TRBV29-1; 10 bases map to TRBD2. The V and J ends lost 5 bases and 5 bases, in that order; junction bases with no gene match: 8. CDR3 length: 15 amino acids. Germline V lookup: CDR1 SQVTM, CDR2 ANQGSEA. CDR3 amino acids: CSVSWASGGTGELFF. For the CDR3, the DNA is TGCAGCGTTAGCTGGGCTAGCGGGGGTACCGGGGAGCTGTTTTTT.

This chain uses TRBV6-5 with TRBJ2-1; unclear D gene. The CDR3 sequence is 14 residues long. V shed 0 bases and J shed 14 bases, with 17 bases lying between them. CDR1 MNHEY and CDR2 SVGAGI come from the germline V gene. For the CDR3, the DNA is TGTGCCAGCAGTTACTCGAGCGACCTTTCTACGAAGTTCTTC. Protein sequence: CASSYSSDLSTKFF.

On this clone itself: A far larger clone is one nucleotide away, so this likely arose from a read error. This sequence joins TRBV7-9 and TRBJ2-4; D call uncertain. The CDR3 runs to 12 residues. The germline CDR1 and CDR2 sequences are SEHNR and FQNEAQ (reference sequence). The germline V and J ends were trimmed by 6 bases and 5 bases, with 8 bases remaining between them. The CDR3 DNA is TGTGCCAGCAGAGACCGGGAAAACATTCAGTACTTC. Translation gives CASRDRENIQYF.

This sequence joins TRBV21-1 and TRBJ1-5; the D segment call TRBD1 is taken from the table without a DNA check. TRBV21-1 is termed a pseudogene. CDR3 size: 17 residues. The CDR3 bases are TGTGCCAGCAGCAAAGAAAGTGGACAGGGGGCGCGCCAGCCCCAGCATTTT. It yields the protein CASSKESGQGARQPQHF.

Only a few counts were recorded for this clone. The chain links TRBV4-1 to TRBJ1-1; a possible D gene is TRBD1 (5 bases). The V gene lost 3 bases and the J gene lost 3 bases, with 11 bases spanning the gap. Per the germline V gene, CDR1 is MGHRA and CDR2 is YSYEKL. This CDR3 comprises 14 residues. The CDR3 loop is CASSHEDRYTEAFF. CDR3 coding DNA: TGCGCCAGCAGCCATGAAGACAGATACACTGAAGCTTTCTTT.

This chain joins TRBV14 and TRBJ2-7; the match to TRBD1 covers 7 bases. This CDR3 contains 14 residues. The V and J ends lost 4 bases and 1 base, in that order; junction bases with no gene match: 4. Germline V CDR1 and CDR2: SGHDN, FVKESK. CDR3 protein: CASSPRTGSYEQYF. The DNA for the CDR3 is TGTGCCAGCAGCCCTAGGACAGGATCCTACGAGCAGTACTTC. Using reference TRBV14 and TRBJ2-7 for the parts outside the CDR3, the full variable domain is EAGVTQFPSHSVIEKGQTVTLRCDPISGHDNLYWYRRVMGKEIKFLLHFVKESKQDESGMPNNRFLAERTGGTYSTLKVQPAELEDSGVYFCASSPRTGSYEQYFGPGTRLTVT.

This clone was counted only a few times. The chain recombines TRBV30 with TRBJ1-5, with D hard to call. In germline, CDR1 is GTSNPN, CDR2 SVGIG (reference sequence). The CDR3 totals 13 residues. The V and J ends lost 0 bases and 5 bases respectively, with 8 bases between them. The CDR3 here is CAWSVFRHQPQHF. In nucleotides, the CDR3 is TGTGCCTGGAGTGTGTTCCGCCATCAGCCCCAGCATTTT.

This clone was picked up a small number of times. The chain couples TRBV6-5 to TRBJ2-1; 8 bases are shared with TRBD2. CDR3 length: 15 amino acids. Trimming at V came to 6 bases and at J to 0 bases, leaving 4 bases not matched to a gene. Per the germline V gene, CDR1 is MNHEY and CDR2 is SVGAGI. This chain's CDR3 is CASSRGGSSYNEQFF. CDR3 nucleotide sequence: TGTGCCAGCAGCCGGGGGGGCAGCTCCTACAATGAGCAGTTCTTC.

The gene calls are TRBV2 and TRBJ2-5, with D maybe TRBD1 (5 bases). This CDR3 has 15 amino acids. Germline CDR1 is SNHLY and CDR2 is FYNNEI. With 3 bases removed from V and 7 bases from J, the gap between germline ends came to 18 bases. CDR3 sequence: CASSESTVLYGTQYF. CDR3 DNA sequence: TGTGCCAGCAGTGAGTCGACAGTGTTATACGGGACCCAGTACTTC.

This chain joins TRBV18 and TRBJ2-1, with a tentative D call TRBD1 (6 bases). Per germline, CDR1 KGHSH and CDR2 LQKENI. The CDR3 runs 16 residues. The V and J ends lost 6 bases and 7 bases respectively, with 22 bases between them. This chain's CDR3 is CASSRKTGPGVNEQFF. The CDR3 DNA is TGTGCCAGCTCCCGAAAAACAGGGCCCGGGGTGAATGAGCAGTTCTTC.

This clone turned up a few times. V gene TRBV11-2 combines with J gene TRBJ2-5; the match to TRBD2 covers 13 bases. The CDR3 length is 17 residues. Per the germline V gene, CDR1 is SGHAT and CDR2 is FQNNGV. V was pared by 1 base and J by 0 bases, with 2 bases of the junction left unmatched. The CDR3 region is CASSLGLAGGNQETQYF. Written as DNA, the CDR3 is TGTGCCAGCAGCTTAGGACTAGCGGGGGGTAACCAAGAGACCCAGTACTTC.

This clone turned up a few times. This sequence joins TRBV6-5 and TRBJ2-6; D is uncertain. CDR3 length equals 15 residues. Germline values: CDR1 MNHEY, CDR2 SVGAGI. V dropped 6 bases and J dropped 1 base, with 10 bases sitting between them. In nucleotides, the CDR3 is TGTGCCAGCAGAAAAACAGATTCTGGGGCCAACGTCCTGACTTTC. It specifies CASRKTDSGANVLTF.

This clone was counted between two and nine times. The chain carries TRBV11-2 and TRBJ2-1; 13 nucleotides agree with TRBD2. CDR3 length: 15 residues. CDR1 is SGHAT, CDR2 FQNNGV, per germline. V lost 5 bases and J lost 5; bases outside the gene matches: 3. CDR3 coding DNA: TGTGCCAGCAGCACGACTAGCGGGGGGCACAATGAGCAGTTCTTC. It translates to CASSTTSGGHNEQFF.

This clone was found a few times. V and J are TRBV7-2 and TRBJ2-5; D possibly matches TRBD1 or TRBD2 (5 bases each). CDR3 length: 14 residues. V lost 5 bases, J lost 4 bases, and 14 bases lay in between. Per germline, CDR1 SGHTA and CDR2 FQGNSA. The CDR3, as DNA: TGTGCCAGCAGCCCATCGTGGGGACGAGAGACCCAGTACTTC. This gives the protein CASSPSWGRETQYF. Combining the CDR3 with reference TRBV7-2 and TRBJ2-5 gives the whole variable domain GAGVSQSPSNKVTEKGKDVELRCDPISGHTALYWYRQSLGQGLEFLIYFQGNSAPDKSGLPSDRFSAERTGGSVSTLTIQRTQQEDSAVYLCASSPSWGRETQYFGPGTRLLVL.